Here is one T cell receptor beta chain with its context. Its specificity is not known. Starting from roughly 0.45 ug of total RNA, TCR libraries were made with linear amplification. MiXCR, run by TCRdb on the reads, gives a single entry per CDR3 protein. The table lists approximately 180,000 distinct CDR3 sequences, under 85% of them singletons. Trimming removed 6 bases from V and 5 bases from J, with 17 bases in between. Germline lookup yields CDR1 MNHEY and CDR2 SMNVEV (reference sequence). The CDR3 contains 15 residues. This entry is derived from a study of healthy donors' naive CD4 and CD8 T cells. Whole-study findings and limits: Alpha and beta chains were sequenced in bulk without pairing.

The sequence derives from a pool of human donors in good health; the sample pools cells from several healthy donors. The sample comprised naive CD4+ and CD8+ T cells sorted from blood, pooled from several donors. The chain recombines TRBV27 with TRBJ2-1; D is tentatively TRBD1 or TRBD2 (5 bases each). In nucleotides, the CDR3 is TGTGCCAGCAGGCTCGGGACCAGATACCACAATGAGCAGTTCTTC. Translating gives CASRLGTRYHNEQFF.